This note documents a single T cell receptor (beta chain) sequence. The antigen remains unidentified. This sample is drawn from a study of CD8 T cells in Susac syndrome. The study's findings and limits: TCR sequencing and HLA analysis covered a relatively small number of individuals. In total CD8+ repertoires, roughly 17 Susac-specific public clones were found, and five or six in CD8+ TEMRA repertoires. Peak Susac CD8+ clonal expansion occurred in TEMRA cells and active patients.

The RNA input was 0.5 to 1 ug, and it was reverse transcribed with random hexamers. By means of immunoSEQ multiplex PCR, TCR beta CDR3 spanning 54 Vbeta and 13 Jbeta underwent amplification. TCRdb called the immunoSEQ multiplex PCR reads again in MiXCR, with one record for every CDR3 protein. This table holds some 97,000 distinct CDR3 sequences, about 96% found once. The germline gives CDR1 SQVTM, CDR2 ANQGSEA. The CDR3 is 13 residues long. Trimming took off 0 bases at V and 5 bases at J, with 10 bases between the two ends. V is TRBV29-1 and J is TRBJ1-1; the D gene is possibly TRBD1 (5 bases). The source of this sequence is a human donor with Susac syndrome. The specimen was CD8+ T cells from PBMCs. Here the CDR3 reads CSVEDGGGTEAFF. CDR3 DNA sequence: TGCAGCGTTGAAGATGGCGGGGGAACTGAAGCTTTCTTT. Variable domain in full (rest from reference TRBV29-1 and TRBJ1-1): SAVISQKPSRDICQRGTSLTIQCQVDSQVTMMFWYRQQPGQSLTLIATANQGSEATYESGFVIDKFPISRPNLTFSTLTVSNMSPEDSSIYLCSVEDGGGTEAFFGQGTRLTVV.